The clone carrying this T cell receptor (beta chain) has a count of ten or more. The antigen remains unidentified. This entry comes from a study of breast tumors, draining lymph nodes, adjacent tissues. Study-wide results and limits: The data were judged consistent with most tumor T cells coming from lymph node and expanding in tumor. Tumor T cell lymph node origin was a supported hypothesis, not proven. Tumor repertoires ranked between lymph nodes and nontumor tissue in diversity, with V and J gene preferences. Compared with basal-like, luminal-like tumors shared significantly more repertoire with nontumor tissue.

In TCRdb, the multiplex PCR reads were re-called with MiXCR into one record per CDR3 protein. The profile shows over 250,000 distinct CDR3 sequences, around 31% of them singletons. V shed 9 bases and J shed 5 bases, with 13 bases lying between them. The CDR3 extends over 12 amino acids. Germline CDR1 and CDR2: SGHAT and FQDESV (reference sequence). Samples came from axillary lymph nodes draining the breast cancer. Sample: axillary lymph node tissue. The rearrangement links TRBV11-1 to TRBJ1-2; possible D gene TRBD1, 6 bases. The origin of this receptor is a female donor with breast cancer. Some clones in this sample may be carry-over from other donors' samples. The CDR3: CAREGGLYGYTF. The CDR3 DNA follows: TGTGCCAGGGAGGGGGGGCTTTATGGCTACACCTTC.